This entry concerns a single T cell receptor (beta chain). RNA, at about 0.45 to 1 ug, was reverse transcribed with random hexamers. Using its own MiXCR run on the immunoSEQ multiplex PCR reads, TCRdb lists one record per CDR3 protein. This sample yields approximately 190,000 distinct CDR3 sequences, of which approximately 93% are seen a single time; about 0.1% belongs to the top ten. These data come from a study of CD8 T cells in Susac syndrome. Germline V CDR1 and CDR2: DFQATT, SNEGSKA (reference sequence). With 6 bases removed from V and 4 bases from J, the gap between germline ends came to 24 bases. CDR3 length equals 16 residues.

This receptor was identified in a human donor in good health. The rearrangement uses TRBV20-1 and TRBJ2-5; weak D call: TRBD2 (6 bases). The material sequenced was CD4+ T cells from PBMCs. The CDR3 here is CSAGTQGGTLSETQYF. CDR3 in DNA: TGCAGTGCGGGGACTCAGGGTGGGACCTTATCAGAGACCCAGTACTTC.